The present TCR beta chain was sequenced within a study of radiation and T cells in renal cell carcinoma. The V gene's germline CDR1 is GTSNPN and CDR2 SVGIG (reference sequence). The CDR3 sequence is 14 residues long. After removal of 3 bases from V and 6 bases from J, the junction contained 2 bases not matched to a gene. Produced via immunoSEQ multiplex PCR; TCRdb's table is partial and in-frame only. The sample has about 140,000 clones, approximately 82% seen once. Time point: baseline pretreatment blood. Noted treatment: 15 Gy SBRT to primary tumor, nephrectomy 4 weeks later. The sequence derives from a woman between 45 and 65 years old with renal cell carcinoma. The chain is built from TRBV30 and TRBJ2-2; TRBD1 matches at 12 bases. The material sequenced was blood, taken from a patient whose treatment included radiotherapy and nephrectomy. CDR3 sequence (DNA): TGTGCCTGGAGGGGACAGGGGGCCCCCGGGGAGCTGTTTTTT. Translated, it gives CAWRGQGAPGELFF.